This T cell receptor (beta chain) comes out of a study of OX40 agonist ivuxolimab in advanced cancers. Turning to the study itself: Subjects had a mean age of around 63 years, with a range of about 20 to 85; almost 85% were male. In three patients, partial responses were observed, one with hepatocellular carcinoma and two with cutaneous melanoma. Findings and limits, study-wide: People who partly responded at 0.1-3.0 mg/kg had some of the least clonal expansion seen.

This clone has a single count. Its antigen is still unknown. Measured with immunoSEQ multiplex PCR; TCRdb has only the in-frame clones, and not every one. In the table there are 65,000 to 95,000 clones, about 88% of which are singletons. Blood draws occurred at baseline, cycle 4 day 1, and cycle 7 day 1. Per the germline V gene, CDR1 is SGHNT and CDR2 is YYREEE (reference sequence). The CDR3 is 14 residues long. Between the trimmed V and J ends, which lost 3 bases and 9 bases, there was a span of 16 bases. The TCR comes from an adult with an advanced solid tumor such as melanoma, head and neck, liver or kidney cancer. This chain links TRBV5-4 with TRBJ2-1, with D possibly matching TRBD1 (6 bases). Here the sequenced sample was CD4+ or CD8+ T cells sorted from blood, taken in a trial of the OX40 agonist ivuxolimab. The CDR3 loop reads CASSSPGTSGEQFF. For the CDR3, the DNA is TGTGCCAGCAGCTCCCCGGGGACATCTGGTGAGCAGTTCTTC.